This TCR beta chain comes out of a study of blood T cell repertoires in COVID-19. Study-level information: The samples span acute and convalescent COVID-19 from the United States, Italy and Spain. In each case, the material was cDNA or gDNA derived from T cells, B-cell-depleted T cells, or PBMCs.

Original processing methods: The authors estimated nucleated cell counts from reference gene primer amplification. The table came from immunoSEQ multiplex PCR; TCRdb's copy has only in-frame clones and leaves some out. Clonal size and the V and J genes are those of that table, whereas D and trimming came from the DNA. The repertoire has approximately 160,000 clones, about 88% of them found once; the top ten carry around 19%. Germline V gives CDR1 LGHDT, CDR2 YNNKEL (reference sequence). The CDR3 has 14 amino acids. J gave up 4 bases and V 4 bases, and 6 bases lay outside the gene matches. This clonotype was obtained from a woman of 80 years or more with acute or convalescent COVID-19. Sample: peripheral blood. The V gene is TRBV3-1 (or the pseudogene TRBV3-2), the J gene TRBJ1-2; 7 bases map to TRBD1. CDR3 bases: TGTGCCAGCAGCCTAGGGACAGATAGCTATGGCTACACCTTC. Encoded protein: CASSLGTDSYGYTF.